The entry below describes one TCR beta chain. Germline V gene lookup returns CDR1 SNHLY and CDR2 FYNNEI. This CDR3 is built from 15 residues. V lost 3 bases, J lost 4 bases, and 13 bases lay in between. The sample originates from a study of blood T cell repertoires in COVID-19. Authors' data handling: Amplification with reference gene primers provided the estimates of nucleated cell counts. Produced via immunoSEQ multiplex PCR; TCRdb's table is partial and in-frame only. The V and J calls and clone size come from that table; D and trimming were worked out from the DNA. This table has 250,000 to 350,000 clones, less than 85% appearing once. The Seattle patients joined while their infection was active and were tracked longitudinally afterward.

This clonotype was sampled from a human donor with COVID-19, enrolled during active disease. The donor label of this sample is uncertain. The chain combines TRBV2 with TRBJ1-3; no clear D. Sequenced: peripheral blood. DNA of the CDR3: TGTGCCAGCAGTGAGACCGGGGTTCGGGGAAACACCATATATTTT. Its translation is CASSETGVRGNTIYF.